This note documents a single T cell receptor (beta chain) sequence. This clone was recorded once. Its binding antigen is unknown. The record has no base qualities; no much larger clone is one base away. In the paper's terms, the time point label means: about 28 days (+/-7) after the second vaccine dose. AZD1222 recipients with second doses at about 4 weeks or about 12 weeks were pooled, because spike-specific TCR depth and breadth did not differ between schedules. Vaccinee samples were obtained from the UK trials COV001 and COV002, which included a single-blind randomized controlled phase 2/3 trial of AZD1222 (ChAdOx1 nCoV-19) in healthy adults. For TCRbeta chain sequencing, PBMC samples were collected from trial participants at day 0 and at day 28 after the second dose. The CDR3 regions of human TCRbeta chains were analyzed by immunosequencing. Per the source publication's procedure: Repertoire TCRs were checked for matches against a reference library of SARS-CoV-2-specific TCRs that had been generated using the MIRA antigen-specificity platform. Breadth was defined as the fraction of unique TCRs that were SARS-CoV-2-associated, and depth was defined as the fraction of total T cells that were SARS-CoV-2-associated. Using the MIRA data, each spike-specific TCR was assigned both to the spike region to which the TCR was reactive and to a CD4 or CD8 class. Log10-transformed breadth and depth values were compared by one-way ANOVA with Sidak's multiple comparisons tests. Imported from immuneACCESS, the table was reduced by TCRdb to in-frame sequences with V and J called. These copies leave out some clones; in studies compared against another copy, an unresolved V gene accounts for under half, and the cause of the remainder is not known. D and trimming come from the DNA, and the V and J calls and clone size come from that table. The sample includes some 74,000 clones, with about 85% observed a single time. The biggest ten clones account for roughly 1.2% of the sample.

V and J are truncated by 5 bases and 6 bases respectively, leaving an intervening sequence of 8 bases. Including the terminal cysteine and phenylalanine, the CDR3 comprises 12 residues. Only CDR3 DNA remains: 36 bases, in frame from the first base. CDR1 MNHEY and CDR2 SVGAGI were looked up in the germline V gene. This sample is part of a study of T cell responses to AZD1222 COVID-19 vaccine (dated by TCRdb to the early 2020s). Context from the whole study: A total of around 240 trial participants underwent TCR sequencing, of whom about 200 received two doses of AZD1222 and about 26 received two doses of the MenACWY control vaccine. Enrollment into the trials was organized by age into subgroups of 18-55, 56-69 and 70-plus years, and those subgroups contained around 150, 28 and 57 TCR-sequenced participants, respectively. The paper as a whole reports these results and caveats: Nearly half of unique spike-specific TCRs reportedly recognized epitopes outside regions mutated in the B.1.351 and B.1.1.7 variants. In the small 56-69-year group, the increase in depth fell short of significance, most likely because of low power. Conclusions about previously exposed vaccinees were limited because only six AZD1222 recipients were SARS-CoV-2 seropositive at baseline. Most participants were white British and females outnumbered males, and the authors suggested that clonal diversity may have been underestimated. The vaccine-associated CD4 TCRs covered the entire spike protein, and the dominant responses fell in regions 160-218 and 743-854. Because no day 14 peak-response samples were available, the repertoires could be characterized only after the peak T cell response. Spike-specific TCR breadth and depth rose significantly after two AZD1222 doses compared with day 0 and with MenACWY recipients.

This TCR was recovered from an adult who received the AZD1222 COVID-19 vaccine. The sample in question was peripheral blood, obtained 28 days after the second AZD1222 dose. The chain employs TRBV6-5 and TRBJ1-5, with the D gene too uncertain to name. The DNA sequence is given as TGTGCCAGCAGTCCTGGCGGTCAGCCCCAGCATTTT. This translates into CASSPGGQPQHF.